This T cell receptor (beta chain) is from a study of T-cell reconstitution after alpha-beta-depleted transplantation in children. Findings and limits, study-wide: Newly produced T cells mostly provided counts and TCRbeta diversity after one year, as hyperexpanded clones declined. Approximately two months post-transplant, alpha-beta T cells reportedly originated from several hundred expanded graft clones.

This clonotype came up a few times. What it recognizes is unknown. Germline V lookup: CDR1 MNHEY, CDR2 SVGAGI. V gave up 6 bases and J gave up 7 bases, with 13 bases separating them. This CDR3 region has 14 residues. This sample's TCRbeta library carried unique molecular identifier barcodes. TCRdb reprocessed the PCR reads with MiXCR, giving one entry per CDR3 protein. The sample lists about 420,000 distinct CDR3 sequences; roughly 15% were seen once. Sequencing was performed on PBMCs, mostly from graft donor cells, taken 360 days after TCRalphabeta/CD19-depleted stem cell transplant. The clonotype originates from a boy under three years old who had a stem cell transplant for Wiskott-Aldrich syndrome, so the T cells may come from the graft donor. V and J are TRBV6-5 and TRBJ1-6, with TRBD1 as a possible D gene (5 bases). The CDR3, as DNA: TGTGCCAGCAGCTACCGGGACGTAAATTCACCCCTCCACTTT. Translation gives CASSYRDVNSPLHF.